The 25 T cell receptor beta chains below all came from one sample that was sequenced in a study of T cells in Graves' hyperthyroidism and ophthalmopathy. Researchers took RNA transcripts and amplified the TCR beta CDR3 regions from them. HTBI primers were used for first-round RT-PCR of the TCR CDR3. TCRdb analysed the multiplex PCR reads with MiXCR anew, one entry per CDR3 protein. The sample contains tens of thousands of distinct CDR3 sequences, nearly 45% of which appear only once. The sample comprised blood. The receptors were gathered from a woman between 25 and 40 years old with Graves' hyperthyroidism.

Remarks on this clonotype: Possible read error: a much larger clone is one base away. This chain connects TRBV28 to TRBJ1-1; D is unclear. Germline CDR1 reads MDHEN; CDR2 reads SYDVKM. The CDR3 runs to 13 residues. The CDR3 region has the DNA TGTGCCAGCAATGCGGGTCTGAACACTGAAGCTTGCTTT. This encodes CASNAGLNTEACF.

This chain joins TRBV7-9 and TRBJ2-5; the match to TRBD1 covers 11 bases. Germline V gives CDR1 SEHNR, CDR2 FQNEAQ (reference sequence). The CDR3 runs 16 residues. V shed 5 bases, J shed 4 bases, and the junction held 9 bases outside the gene matches. The CDR3 coding sequence is TGTGCCAGCAGCAGATGGACAGGGGGCGAAGGAGAGACCCAGTACTTC. Translating gives CASSRWTGGEGETQYF.

This clonotype was seen repeatedly, ten times or more. This sequence joins TRBV28 and TRBJ2-4; D perhaps matches TRBD2 (5 bases). V shed 5 bases and J shed 5 bases, with 10 bases lying between them. CDR1 MDHEN and CDR2 SYDVKM come from the germline V gene. The CDR3 spans 13 residues. Here the CDR3 DNA reads TGTGCCAGCAGTGCAGCCGGGGAAAACATTCAGTACTTC. Its protein product is CASSAAGENIQYF.

This clonotype occurred many times. This chain joins TRBV5-1 and TRBJ2-5, with a tentative D call TRBD1 (6 bases). Looked up from germline, CDR1 is SGHRS and CDR2 is YFSETQ. There are 14 residues in the CDR3. V was clipped by 4 bases and J by 1 base, with 11 bases between them. CDR3 protein: CASSPGTTQETQYF. The DNA of the CDR3 is TGCGCCAGCAGCCCCGGGACAACCCAAGAGACCCAGTACTTC.

This clonotype was counted many times. This chain's CDR3 is CASSLGTSGRGYNEQFF. The CDR3 DNA sequence: TGTGCCAGCAGCTTAGGGACTAGCGGGAGGGGATACAATGAGCAGTTCTTC. The gene calls are TRBV7-2 and TRBJ2-1, with 15 bases aligning to TRBD2. The germline V gene encodes CDR1 SGHTA and CDR2 FQGNSA. The CDR3 has 17 residues. Trimming took 1 base from V and 4 from J; bases not matched to a gene: 2.

On this clonotype itself: It is likely a read error, because the conserved phenylalanine at the end of the CDR3 is missing. This chain uses TRBV9 with TRBJ1-1; 9 positions agree with TRBD1. CDR3 length: 17 amino acids. V dropped 3 bases and J dropped 0; count of bases not matched to a gene: 9. The V gene's germline CDR1 is SGDLS and CDR2 YYNGEE. The CDR3 region is CASSGGQGRVLNTEAFY. The CDR3 coding sequence is TGTGCCAGCAGCGGCGGACAGGGGAGGGTTTTGAACACTGAAGCTTTCTAT.

The table lists this clonotype with many counts. The gene calls are TRBV28 and TRBJ2-5; TRBD1 matches 10 bases. Germline CDR1 and CDR2: MDHEN and SYDVKM. V lost 4 bases, J lost 0 bases, and 8 bases stayed unmatched. CDR3 length: 17 amino acids. The CDR3 DNA reads as TGTGCCAGCAGTTCGCCCCGACAGGGGGCGTACCAAGAGACCCAGTACTTC. This encodes CASSSPRQGAYQETQYF.

There are many counts of this clonotype. The gene calls are TRBV4-2 and TRBJ1-6; D is possibly TRBD1 (5 bases). Germline V lookup: CDR1 LGHNA, CDR2 YNFKEQ. This CDR3 has 15 residues. V gave up 0 bases and J gave up 9 bases, with 12 bases separating them. This CDR3 is CASSQDNLGVSPLHF. CDR3 sequence (DNA): TGTGCCAGCAGCCAAGATAACCTAGGGGTTTCACCCCTCCACTTT.

About this clonotype: The junction differs from germline at one of its ends, possibly a read error. The chain links TRBV5-1 to TRBJ1-1; D is perhaps TRBD1 (6 bases). Germline V gene data show CDR1 as SGHRS and CDR2 as YFSETQ. The CDR3 has 13 amino acids. CDR3 region: CASSLGQSSEACF. The CDR3 coding sequence is TGCGCCAGCAGCCTAGGACAGTCGAGTGAAGCTTGCTTC.

The chain carries TRBV29-1 and TRBJ1-3, with D possibly being TRBD1 (5 bases). Trimming removed 4 bases from V and 1 base from J, with 8 bases in between. CDR3 length: 13 amino acids. Germline V gene sequence: CDR1 SQVTM, CDR2 ANQGSEA. This CDR3 is CSVGWTSGNTIYF. CDR3 DNA: TGCAGCGTTGGCTGGACATCTGGAAACACCATATATTTT.

This clonotype was seen at least ten times. The chain couples TRBV5-1 to TRBJ1-1; D unresolved. This CDR3 has 14 amino acids. Germline V gene data show CDR1 as SGHRS and CDR2 as YFSETQ. Trimming left V 2 bases short and J 3 bases short, with 11 bases between. The CDR3 reads CASSFSGYDTEAFF. DNA for the CDR3: TGCGCCAGCAGCTTCTCCGGGTACGACACTGAAGCTTTCTTT.

In DNA form, the CDR3 reads TGTGCTGCAAGGGGGCGGGGGGCGGCCGCTTTCTTT. This translates into CAARGRGAAAFF. V is TRBV12-3 or TRBV12-4 and J is TRBJ1-1, with 7 bases identical to TRBD1. CDR3 size: 12 residues.

In its sample, this clonotype is medium-sized. The gene calls are TRBV15 and TRBJ2-7; D gene ambiguous. Germline CDR1 LNHNV, CDR2 YYDKDF (reference sequence). The germline V and J ends were trimmed by 0 bases and 7 bases, with 13 bases remaining between them. The CDR3 consists of 14 residues. For the CDR3, the DNA is TGTGCCACCAGCAGAGAGACTGGCTCCTCTGAGCAGTACTTC. It specifies CATSRETGSSEQYF.

This clonotype has ten or more counts. The rearrangement uses TRBV4-1 and TRBJ2-7, with TRBD2 identical over 8 bases. Trimming cost V 0 bases and J 1 base; bases outside gene matches: 11. The germline V gene has CDR1 MGHRA and CDR2 YSYEKL. The CDR3 has 18 residues. In nucleotides, the CDR3 is TGCGCCAGCAGCCAAGACCGGTATGGGACTAGAGAATCCTACGAGCAGTACTTC. It yields the protein CASSQDRYGTRESYEQYF.

This clonotype is medium-sized within its sample. V usage is TRBV7-2 and J usage is TRBJ2-1; D might be TRBD1 (6 bases). This CDR3 comprises 12 residues. V lost 5 bases to trimming and J lost 8 bases, with 10 bases between them. Germline V CDR1 and CDR2: SGHTA, FQGNSA. The CDR3 nucleotides read TGTGCCAGCAGCGGTACAGGGTATGAGCAGTTCTTC. Its translation is CASSGTGYEQFF.

The genes are TRBV15 and TRBJ2-2; D not resolved. From germline, CDR1 is LNHNV and CDR2 YYDKDF (reference sequence). The germline V and J ends were trimmed by 0 bases and 7 bases, with 6 bases remaining between them. The CDR3 has 13 residues. The CDR3 sequence: CATSRDFIGELFF. CDR3 nucleotides: TGTGCCACCAGCAGAGATTTCATCGGGGAGCTGTTTTTT.

This clonotype has a count of ten or more. The chain carries TRBV28 and TRBJ2-2; 8 bases match TRBD2. V trimming: 2 bases; J trimming: 5 bases; junction bases outside the gene matches: 4. Germline CDR1 reads MDHEN; CDR2 reads SYDVKM. The CDR3 runs 15 residues. The CDR3 spells CASSLTSGPTGELFF. The CDR3, as DNA: TGTGCCAGCAGTTTAACTAGCGGACCGACCGGGGAGCTGTTTTTT.

DNA of the CDR3: TGTGCCACCAGTCGGTCTGAGGGGGAGGAGGACACTGAAGCTTTCTTT. This encodes CATSRSEGEEDTEAFF. V gene TRBV24-1 combines with J gene TRBJ1-1; a weak D match, TRBD1 (6 bases). The CDR3 spans 16 residues. The ends were cut back, 6 bases at V and 3 bases at J, with 19 bases in the middle. Per germline, CDR1 KGHDR and CDR2 SFDVKD.

Of note for this clonotype: Given a much more abundant clone one base away, this may be a read error. V and J are TRBV30 and TRBJ1-1, with a weak D call TRBD1 (6 bases). The CDR3 sequence is 11 residues long. The germline gives CDR1 GTSNPN, CDR2 SVGIG (reference sequence). CDR3 in amino acids: CAGAWAMKASF. In nucleotides, the CDR3 is TGTGCGGGGGCTTGGGCCATGAAAGCTTCCTTT.

This clonotype was seen ten or more times. The V and J genes are TRBV27 and TRBJ2-6; D ambiguous. CDR1 is MNHEY, CDR2 SMNVEV, per germline (reference sequence). The CDR3 covers 15 residues. V was trimmed by 0 bases and J by 2 bases, leaving 5 bases between them. The CDR3 is CASSLSLTGANVLTF. The CDR3 region has the DNA TGTGCCAGCAGTTTATCACTCACTGGGGCCAACGTCCTGACTTTC.

The chain links TRBV5-6 to TRBJ1-2, with 8 bases matching TRBD1. CDR3 length equals 17 residues. The germline V gene has CDR1 SGHDT and CDR2 YYEEEE. The junction had 18 bases not matched to a gene; V was cut back by 7 bases and J by 4 bases. CDR3 region: CASGLSGQGFTGYGYTF. The CDR3 DNA follows: TGTGCCAGCGGCCTAAGCGGACAGGGATTTACGGGCTATGGCTACACCTTC.

This clonotype appeared many times. The chain recombines TRBV13 with TRBJ2-5, with D perhaps given as TRBD1 or TRBD2 (5 bases each). Germline CDR1 PRHDT, CDR2 FYEKMQ (reference sequence). This CDR3 comprises 13 residues. Trimming stripped 7 bases from V and 3 bases from J, with 12 bases between. Here the CDR3 DNA reads TGTGCCAGCATCCCGGGGCAGGAAGAGACCCAGTACTTC. Encoded protein: CASIPGQEETQYF. Full variable domain (rest looked up from reference TRBV13 and TRBJ2-5): AAGVIQSPRHLIKEKRETATLKCYPIPRHDTVYWYQQGPGQDPQFLISFYEKMQSDKGSIPDRFSAQQFSDYHSELNMSSLELGDSALYFCASIPGQEETQYFGPGTRLLVL.

Regarding this clonotype: A read error is likely, as this CDR3 ends without the conserved phenylalanine or tryptophan. The limits of the CDR3 on the DNA are not certain, so only TCRdb's listed CDR3 is given. This chain's CDR3 is CASSQGQGG. V gene TRBV4-1 combines with J gene TRBJ2-7; the DNA was not compared with TRBD1, the D call given in the table. Germline V gene lookup returns CDR1 MGHRA and CDR2 YSYEKL. The CDR3 adds up to 9 amino acids, both ends counted.

This clonotype was observed at least ten times. DNA of the CDR3: TGCAGTGCTACCCTCGGCGCTTACTACAATGAGCAGTTCTTC. It specifies CSATLGAYYNEQFF. The chain recombines TRBV20-1 with TRBJ2-1, with D hard to call. CDR3 length equals 14 residues. Trimming left V 4 bases short and J 3 bases short, with 13 bases between. Germline V lookup: CDR1 DFQATT, CDR2 SNEGSKA (reference sequence).

The J gene is TRBJ1-2, the V gene TRBV7-3; TRBD1 agrees at 11 bases. The CDR3 extends over 12 amino acids. Germline-derived CDR1 and CDR2 are SGHTA and FQGTGA. Trimming took 5 bases from V and 10 from J; bases not matched to a gene: 3. The CDR3 region is CASSPGQGAYTF. DNA for the CDR3: TGTGCCAGCAGCCCTGGACAGGGGGCCTACACCTTC.